Listed below are T cell receptor beta chains from one sample, sequenced in a study of shared clonotypes between healthy human individuals. Libraries were prepared by immunoSEQ multiplex PCR; TCRdb keeps only in-frame clonotypes and omits some of them. The table lists about 1.5 million clones, 95% to 99% of them singletons. Sequencing input: naive CD4+ T cells sorted from blood. These receptors were taken from a man younger than 40 in good health. Each CDR3 is given with its conserved first and last residue.

>TRBV5-1
CASSLAAGGISVVEKLFF
>TRBV5-4
CASSQEALDEKLFF
>TRBV18
CASSRQGKDQPQHF
>TRBV7-9
CASTFRGNNEKLFF
>TRBV5-4
CASSSQGNEQFF
>TRBV9
CASSVGATGSIRAGELFF
>TRBV27
CASSQPTSGEYQETQYF
>TRBV5-4
CASSPVTVYEQYF
>TRBV4-2
CASSQDLRGHGYTF
>TRBV27
CASRSISATYEQYF
>TRBV2
CASRQGAAGNQPQHF
>TRBV6-1
CASSVRGGQPQHF
>TRBV28
CASSPSTLAGDSYEQYF
>TRBV7-3
CASSLNINTEAFF
>TRBV19
CASSIGQGAPTEAFF
>TRBV28
CASSLISGGNQPQHF
>TRBV6-6
CASSVRAYNEQFF
>TRBV5-1
CASSLGYPSAETQYF